The 10 T cell receptor beta chains below were found in one sample sequenced in a study of shared clonotypes between healthy human individuals. The assay was immunoSEQ multiplex PCR, and TCRdb's table has in-frame clones only and misses some. The sample holds under 850,000 clones, approximately 72% seen once. Material: memory CD4+ T cells sorted from blood. Subset described: CD45RA-negative fraction. Receptors were obtained from a woman in her twenties or thirties in good health.

The chain carries TRBV19 and TRBJ1-4; D is perhaps TRBD1 (5 bases). V was cut by 6 bases and J by 0 bases, with 14 bases left in between. Germline lookup yields CDR1 LNHDA and CDR2 SQIVND (reference sequence). This CDR3 region has 16 residues. The CDR3 spells CASRGLGTTTNEKLFF. For the CDR3, the DNA is TGTGCCAGTAGGGGGCTCGGGACGACAACTAATGAAAAACTGTTTTTT.

The J gene is TRBJ2-1, the V gene TRBV9, with 7 bases aligning to TRBD2. The V gene end was trimmed by 4 bases and the J gene end by 1 base; junction bases not matched to a gene: 11. Germline-derived CDR1 and CDR2 are SGDLS and YYNGEE. The CDR3 is made up of 17 amino acids. CDR3 protein: CASSPFWRELSYNEQFF. For the CDR3, the DNA is TGTGCCAGCAGCCCATTCTGGCGGGAGTTATCCTACAATGAGCAGTTCTTC.

This clone was detected only once. V gene TRBV28 combines with J gene TRBJ2-7, with 7 bases aligning to TRBD2. Germline assignment: CDR1 MDHEN and CDR2 SYDVKM. The CDR3 covers 16 residues. The trim removed 5 bases at V and 2 bases at J, leaving 12 bases unmatched. In nucleotides, the CDR3 is TGTGCCAGCAGTCCCAGCGGCGCGGGGGTCACCTACGAGCAGTACTTC. Translation: CASSPSGAGVTYEQYF.

V and J are TRBV5-1 and TRBJ1-4, with D possibly TRBD1 on 6 matching bases. The CDR3 totals 15 residues. Trimming removed 1 base from V and 5 bases from J, with 12 bases in between. Germline V gene lookup returns CDR1 SGHRS and CDR2 YFSETQ. The CDR3 protein is CASSLSGRGNEKLFF. The CDR3 nucleotides read TGCGCCAGCAGCTTGTCTGGCAGGGGAAATGAAAAACTGTTTTTT.

This clone was detected only a few times. The chain joins TRBV6-1 to TRBJ1-2, with 7 bases lining up with TRBD1. The V gene end was trimmed by 2 bases and the J gene end by 10 bases; junction bases not matched to a gene: 10. The CDR3 is made up of 14 amino acids. From germline, CDR1 is MNHNS and CDR2 SASEGT. CDR3 amino acids: CASSERGQLPAYTF. The CDR3 DNA follows: TGTGCCAGCAGTGAAAGGGGACAGCTACCGGCCTACACCTTC.

This sequence joins TRBV10-3 and TRBJ2-7, with a tentative D call TRBD2 (6 bases). The CDR3 length is 14 residues. Germline CDR1 reads ENHRY; CDR2 reads SYGVKD. V was pared by 4 bases and J by 0 bases, with 10 bases between. The CDR3 spells CAISGDLNSYEQYF. CDR3 DNA: TGTGCCATCAGTGGGGACTTAAACTCCTACGAGCAGTACTTC.

This chain connects TRBV11-2 to TRBJ2-2; D uncertain. Germline V lookup: CDR1 SGHAT, CDR2 FQNNGV. Trimming stripped 2 bases from V and 0 bases from J, with 7 bases between. The CDR3 contains 15 residues. The CDR3: CASSLMAANTGELFF. CDR3 DNA sequence: TGTGCCAGCAGCTTAATGGCGGCGAACACCGGGGAGCTGTTTTTT.

Only a few counts were recorded for this clone. The chain employs TRBV4-1 and TRBJ1-1, with a possible D match to TRBD1 (6 bases). The CDR3 sequence is 14 residues long. CDR1 and CDR2 (germline): MGHRA, YSYEKL. The germline V and J ends were trimmed by 0 bases and 6 bases, with 11 bases remaining between them. DNA of the CDR3: TGCGCCAGCAGCCAAGATCCGGGACACTCTGAAGCTTTCTTT. Its translation is CASSQDPGHSEAFF.

The J gene is TRBJ1-1, the V gene TRBV6-1; D gene unclear. The length of the CDR3 is 14 residues. V was cut by 5 bases and J by 6 bases, with 16 bases left in between. Germline values: CDR1 MNHNS, CDR2 SASEGT. As DNA, the CDR3 is TGTGCCAGCAGTCGACGGAAAGGTATGGCTGAAGCTTTCTTT. Translated: CASSRRKGMAEAFF.

In its sample, this clone was seen once. The V and J genes are TRBV28 and TRBJ2-1; D is perhaps TRBD2 (6 bases). The CDR3 is made up of 15 amino acids. Trimming stripped 6 bases from V and 2 bases from J, with 14 bases between. The V gene's germline CDR1 is MDHEN and CDR2 SYDVKM. Written as DNA, the CDR3 is TGTGCCAGCAGCCCGTACGGGAGACCCTACAATGAGCAGTTCTTC. It translates to CASSPYGRPYNEQFF.